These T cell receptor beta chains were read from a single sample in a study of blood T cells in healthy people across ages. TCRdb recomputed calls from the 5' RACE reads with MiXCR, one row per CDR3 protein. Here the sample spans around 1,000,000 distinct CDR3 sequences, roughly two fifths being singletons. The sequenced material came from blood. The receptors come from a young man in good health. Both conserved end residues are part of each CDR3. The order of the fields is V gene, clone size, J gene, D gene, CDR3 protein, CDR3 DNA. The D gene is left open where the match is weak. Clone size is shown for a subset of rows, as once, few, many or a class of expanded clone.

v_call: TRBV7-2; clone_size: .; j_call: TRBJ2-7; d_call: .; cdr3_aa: CASSLGTAEIYEQYF; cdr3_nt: TGTGCCAGCAGCTTAGGTACAGCGGAAATTTACGAGCAGTACTTC
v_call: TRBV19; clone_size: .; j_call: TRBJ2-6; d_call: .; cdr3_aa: CASSGRQSGANVLTF; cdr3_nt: TGTGCCAGTAGTGGCCGACAGTCTGGGGCCAACGTCCTGACTTTC
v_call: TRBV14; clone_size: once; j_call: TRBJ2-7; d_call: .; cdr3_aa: CASSPSGLAVEQYF; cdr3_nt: TGTGCCAGCAGCCCAAGTGGGCTGGCCGTTGAGCAGTACTTC
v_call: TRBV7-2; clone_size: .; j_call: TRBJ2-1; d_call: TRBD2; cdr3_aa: CASSSGLATDEQFF; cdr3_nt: TGTGCCAGCAGTTCGGGACTAGCTACGGATGAGCAGTTCTTC
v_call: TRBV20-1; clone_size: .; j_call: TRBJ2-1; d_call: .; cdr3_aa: CGALTWGEQFF; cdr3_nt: TGCGGTGCCCTCACCTGGGGTGAGCAGTTCTTC
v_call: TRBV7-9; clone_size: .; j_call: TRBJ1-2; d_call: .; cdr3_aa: CASSSEVRFYYGYTF; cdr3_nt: TGTGCCAGCAGCTCGGAGGTCAGGTTCTACTATGGCTACACCTTC
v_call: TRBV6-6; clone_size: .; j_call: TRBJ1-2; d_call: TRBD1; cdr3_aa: CASNMAGTANYGYTF; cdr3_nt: TGTGCCAGCAACATGGCCGGGACAGCCAACTATGGCTACACCTTC
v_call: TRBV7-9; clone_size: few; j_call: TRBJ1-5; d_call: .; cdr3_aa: CASSLGTNSNQPQHF; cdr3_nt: TGTGCCAGCAGCTTAGGGACAAATAGCAATCAGCCCCAGCATTTT
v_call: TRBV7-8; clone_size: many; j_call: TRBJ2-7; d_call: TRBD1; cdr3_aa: CASSLSTGDNEQYF; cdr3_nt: TGTGCCAGCAGCTTATCGACAGGGGATAACGAGCAGTACTTC
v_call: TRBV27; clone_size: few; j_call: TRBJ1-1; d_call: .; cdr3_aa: CASSLGLENTEAFF; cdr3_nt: TGTGCCAGCAGTCTCGGTTTGGAGAACACTGAAGCTTTCTTT
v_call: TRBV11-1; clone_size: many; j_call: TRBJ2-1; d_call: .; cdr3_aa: CASSLDRVPYNEQFF; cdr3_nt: TGTGCCAGCAGCTTAGACAGGGTCCCGTACAATGAGCAGTTCTTC
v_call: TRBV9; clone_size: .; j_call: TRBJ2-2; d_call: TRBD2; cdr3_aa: CASSVSSGGDNTGELFF; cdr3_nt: TGTGCCAGCAGCGTTTCCAGCGGGGGAGACAACACCGGGGAGCTGTTTTTT
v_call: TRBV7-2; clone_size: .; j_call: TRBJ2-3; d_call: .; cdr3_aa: CASSPRGLSDTQYF; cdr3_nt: TGTGCCAGCAGCCCCCGCGGCCTATCTGATACGCAGTATTTT
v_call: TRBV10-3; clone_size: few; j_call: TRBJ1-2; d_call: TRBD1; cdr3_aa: CAIAGQGGEGYTF; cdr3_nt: TGTGCCATCGCAGGACAGGGCGGAGAGGGCTACACCTTC
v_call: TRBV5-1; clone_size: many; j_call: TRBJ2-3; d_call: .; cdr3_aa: CASSPDRTDTQYF; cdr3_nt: TGTGCCAGCAGTCCCGACAGGACAGATACGCAGTATTTT
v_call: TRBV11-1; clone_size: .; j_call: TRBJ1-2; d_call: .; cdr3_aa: CASSSRTEDGYTF; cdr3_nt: TGTGCCAGCAGCTCGAGAACGGAGGATGGCTACACCTTC
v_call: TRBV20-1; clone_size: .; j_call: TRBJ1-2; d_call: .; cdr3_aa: CSARDLDSDYGYTF; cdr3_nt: TGCAGTGCTAGAGACCTGGACAGCGACTATGGCTACACCTTC
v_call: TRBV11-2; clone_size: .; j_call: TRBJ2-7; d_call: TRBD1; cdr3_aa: CASSSRTRTGLRSYEQYF; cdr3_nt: TGTGCCAGCAGCTCACGTACCAGGACAGGGTTACGCTCCTACGAGCAGTACTTC
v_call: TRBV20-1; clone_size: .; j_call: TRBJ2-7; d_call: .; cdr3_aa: CSAATPRANEQYF; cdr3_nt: TGCAGTGCCGCTACCCCTAGGGCGAATGAGCAGTACTTC
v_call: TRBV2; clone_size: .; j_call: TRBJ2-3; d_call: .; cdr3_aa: CASSEYPFGSSSTDTQYF; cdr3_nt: TGTGCCAGCAGTGAATATCCCTTTGGGTCGTCTAGCACAGATACGCAGTATTTT
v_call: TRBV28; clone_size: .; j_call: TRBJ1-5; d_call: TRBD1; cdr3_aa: CASSPGQASSQPQHF; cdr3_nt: TGTGCCAGCAGCCCAGGACAGGCAAGTTCACAGCCCCAGCATTTT
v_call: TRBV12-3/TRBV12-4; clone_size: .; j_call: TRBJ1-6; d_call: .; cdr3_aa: CASSFSGYNSPLHF; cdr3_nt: TGTGCCAGCAGTTTTTCAGGGTATAATTCACCCCTCCACTTT
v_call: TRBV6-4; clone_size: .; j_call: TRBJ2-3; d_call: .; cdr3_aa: CACSEIGGRRRYF; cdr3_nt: TGTGCCTGCAGTGAAATAGGAGGACGCAGGAGGTATTTT
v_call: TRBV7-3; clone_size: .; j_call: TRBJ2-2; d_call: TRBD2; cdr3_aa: CASSLSPGLALNTGELFF; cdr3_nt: TGTGCCAGCAGCTTATCTCCCGGACTAGCGTTGAACACCGGGGAGCTGTTTTTT
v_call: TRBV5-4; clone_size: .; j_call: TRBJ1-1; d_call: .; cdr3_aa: CASSSQGATTEAFF; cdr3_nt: TGTGCCAGCAGCTCCCAGGGAGCCACCACTGAAGCTTTCTTT
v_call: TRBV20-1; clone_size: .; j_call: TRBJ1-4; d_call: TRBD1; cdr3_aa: CSAPPQGAREKLFF; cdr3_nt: TGCAGTGCTCCCCCACAGGGGGCTAGGGAAAAACTGTTTTTT
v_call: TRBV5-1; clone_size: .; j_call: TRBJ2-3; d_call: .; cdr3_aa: CASSLPLAGDFDTQYF; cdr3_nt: TGCGCCAGCAGCTTGCCCTTGGCAGGGGACTTCGATACGCAGTATTTT
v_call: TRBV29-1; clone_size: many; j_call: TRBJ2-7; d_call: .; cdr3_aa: CSVDGQGKRSYEQYF; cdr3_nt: TGCAGCGTTGATGGGCAGGGGAAAAGATCCTACGAGCAGTACTTC
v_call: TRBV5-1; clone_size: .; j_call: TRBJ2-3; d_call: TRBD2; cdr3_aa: CASSSAGTSGTDTQYF; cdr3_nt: TGCGCCAGCAGCTCGGCCGGGACTAGCGGCACAGATACGCAGTATTTT
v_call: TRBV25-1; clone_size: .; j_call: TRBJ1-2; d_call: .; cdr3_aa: CASSRDRYGYTF; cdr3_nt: TGTGCCAGCAGTCGGGACCGCTATGGCTACACCTTC
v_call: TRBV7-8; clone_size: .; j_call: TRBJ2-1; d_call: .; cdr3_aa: CASSFRGDPYNEQFF; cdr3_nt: TGTGCCAGCAGCTTCAGGGGCGACCCGTACAATGAGCAGTTCTTC
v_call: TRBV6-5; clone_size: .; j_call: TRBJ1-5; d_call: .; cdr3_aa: CASSPGTAPNQPQHF; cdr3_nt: TGTGCCAGCAGCCCCGGGACGGCCCCCAATCAGCCCCAGCATTTT
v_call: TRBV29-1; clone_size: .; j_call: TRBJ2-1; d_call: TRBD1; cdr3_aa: CSVGLRGQGYNEQFF; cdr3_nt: TGCAGCGTCGGTCTTCGAGGACAGGGGTACAATGAGCAGTTCTTC
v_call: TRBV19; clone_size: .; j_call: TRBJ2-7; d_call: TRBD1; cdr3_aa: CASTGQGEYEQYF; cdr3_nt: TGTGCCAGTACGGGACAGGGGGAATACGAGCAGTACTTC
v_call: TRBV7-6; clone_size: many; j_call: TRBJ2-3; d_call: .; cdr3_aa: CASRPGTSYTDTQYF; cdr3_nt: TGTGCCAGCAGACCTGGGACCTCATACACAGATACGCAGTATTTT
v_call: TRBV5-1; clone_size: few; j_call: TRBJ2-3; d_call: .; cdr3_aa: CASSLDGSNTDTQYF; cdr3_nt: TGCGCCAGCAGCTTGGATGGGAGTAACACAGATACGCAGTATTTT
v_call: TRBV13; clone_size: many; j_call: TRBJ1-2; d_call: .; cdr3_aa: CASSLGGQPNYGYTF; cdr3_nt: TGTGCCAGCAGCTTAGGAGGACAGCCGAACTATGGCTACACCTTC
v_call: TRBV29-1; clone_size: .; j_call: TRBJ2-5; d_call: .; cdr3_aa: CSVSAGSGTQYF; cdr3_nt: TGCAGCGTTTCCGCGGGGTCAGGGACCCAGTACTTC
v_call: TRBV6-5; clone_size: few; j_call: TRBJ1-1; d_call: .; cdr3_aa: CASSLREAWSTEAFF; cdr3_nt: TGTGCCAGCAGCCTCCGCGAGGCTTGGAGCACTGAAGCTTTCTTT
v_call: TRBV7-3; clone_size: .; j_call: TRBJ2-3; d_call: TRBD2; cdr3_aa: CASSPQVRTSGAPDTQYF; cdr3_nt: TGTGCCAGCAGCCCGCAGGTTCGGACTAGCGGAGCCCCAGATACGCAGTATTTT
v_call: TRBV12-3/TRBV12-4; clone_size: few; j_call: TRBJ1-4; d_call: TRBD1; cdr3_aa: CASSKQQGADEKLFF; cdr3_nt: TGTGCCAGCAGCAAACAACAGGGGGCGGATGAAAAACTGTTTTTT
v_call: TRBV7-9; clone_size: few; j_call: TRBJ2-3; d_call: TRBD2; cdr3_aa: CASSSSSGLSGRAQYF; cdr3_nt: TGTGCCAGCAGCTCGTCTTCCGGGCTTAGCGGGCGGGCGCAGTATTTT
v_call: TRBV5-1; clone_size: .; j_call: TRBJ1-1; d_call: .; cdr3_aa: CASSLAAIEAFF; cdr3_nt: TGCGCCAGCAGCTTGGCCGCCATAGAAGCTTTCTTT
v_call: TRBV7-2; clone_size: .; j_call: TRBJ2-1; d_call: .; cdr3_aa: CASSFGGIRGSYNEQFF; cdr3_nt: TGTGCCAGCAGCTTTGGTGGTATCCGGGGGAGCTACAATGAGCAGTTCTTC
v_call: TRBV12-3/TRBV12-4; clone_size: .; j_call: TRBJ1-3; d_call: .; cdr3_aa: CASSYRGYGNTIYF; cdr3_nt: TGTGCCAGCAGTTATAGGGGGTACGGAAACACCATATATTTT
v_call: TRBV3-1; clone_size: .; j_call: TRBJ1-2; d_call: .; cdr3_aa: CASSQGPGTTGHYGYTF; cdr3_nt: TGTGCCAGCAGCCAAGGTCCAGGGACCACCGGACACTATGGCTACACCTTC
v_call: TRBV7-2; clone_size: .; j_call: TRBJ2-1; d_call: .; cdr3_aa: CASSSSDVIEQFF; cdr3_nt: TGTGCCAGCAGCTCAAGTGATGTTATTGAGCAGTTCTTC
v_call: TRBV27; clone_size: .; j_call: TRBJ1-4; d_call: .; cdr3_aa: CASSRALVGGAEKLFF; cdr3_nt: TGTGCCAGCAGTCGCGCCCTGGTGGGCGGTGCTGAAAAACTGTTTTTT
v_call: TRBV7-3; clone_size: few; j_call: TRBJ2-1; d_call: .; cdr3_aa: CASSLGLSSHNEQFF; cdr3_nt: TGTGCCAGCAGCTTAGGGTTGTCCTCGCACAATGAGCAGTTCTTC
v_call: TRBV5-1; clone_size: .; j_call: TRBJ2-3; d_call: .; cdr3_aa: CASALNGGTDTQYF; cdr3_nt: TGCGCCAGCGCTCTCAACGGGGGCACAGATACGCAGTATTTT
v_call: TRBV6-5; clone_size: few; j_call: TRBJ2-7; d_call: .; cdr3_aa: CASSYSREKVYEQYF; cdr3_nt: TGTGCCAGCAGTTACTCGAGGGAGAAGGTCTACGAGCAGTACTTC
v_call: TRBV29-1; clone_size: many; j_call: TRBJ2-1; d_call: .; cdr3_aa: CSVGGAVSSYNEQFF; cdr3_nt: TGCAGCGTTGGGGGAGCGGTGAGCTCCTACAATGAGCAGTTCTTC
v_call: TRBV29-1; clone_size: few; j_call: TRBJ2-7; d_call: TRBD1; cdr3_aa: CSVEGGPSAGGYEQYF; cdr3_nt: TGCAGCGTTGAAGGGGGGCCTTCGGCAGGGGGATACGAGCAGTACTTC
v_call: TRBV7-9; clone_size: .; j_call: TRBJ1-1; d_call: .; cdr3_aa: CASASLVAVRDGYTEAFF; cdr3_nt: TGTGCCAGCGCCTCCCTCGTAGCAGTGCGGGACGGTTACACTGAAGCTTTCTTT
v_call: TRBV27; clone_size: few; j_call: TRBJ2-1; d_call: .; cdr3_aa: CASSSSAPYNEQFF; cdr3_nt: TGTGCCAGCAGCTCTAGCGCACCCTACAATGAGCAGTTCTTC
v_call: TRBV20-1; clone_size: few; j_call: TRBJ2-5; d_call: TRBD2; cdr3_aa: CSAIRSGGEETQYF; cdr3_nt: TGCAGTGCTATCCGTAGCGGGGGGGAAGAGACCCAGTACTTC
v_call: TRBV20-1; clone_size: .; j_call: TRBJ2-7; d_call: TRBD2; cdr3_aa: CSARGPSGDSYNEQYF; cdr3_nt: TGCAGTGCTAGAGGCCCTAGCGGAGACTCCTACAATGAGCAGTACTTC
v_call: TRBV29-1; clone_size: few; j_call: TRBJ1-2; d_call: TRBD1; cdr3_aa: CSVEDRVYGYTF; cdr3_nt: TGCAGCGTTGAGGACAGGGTGTATGGCTACACCTTC
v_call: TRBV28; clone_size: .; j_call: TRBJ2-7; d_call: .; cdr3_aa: CASRGPSAYEQYF; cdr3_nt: TGTGCCAGCAGAGGTCCCAGCGCCTACGAGCAGTACTTC
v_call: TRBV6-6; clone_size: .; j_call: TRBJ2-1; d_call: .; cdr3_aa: CASTYSLVNEQFF; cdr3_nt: TGTGCCAGCACCTACTCCCTGGTCAATGAGCAGTTCTTC